This TCR beta chain was documented in a study of identifying expanded T cells in peripheral blood. Generated by immunoSEQ multiplex PCR, the TCRdb table keeps only in-frame clones and is missing some. The profile covers about 86,000 clones, with 88% appearing a single time and approximately 5% taken by the ten largest. In regard to this clone: Its antigen remains unidentified.

There are 17 residues in the CDR3. Germline-derived CDR1 and CDR2 are SGHKS and YYEKEE (reference sequence). Germline trimming cut 4 bases from V and 4 bases from J; bases unmatched to any gene: 8. Collection occurred without any documented infections or immune events in donors. General study points: Over about two and four weeks, about 17 and 20 clones changed, versus around 1.3 between replicates. Variance in clone template counts between approximately 2-week samples significantly increased with total template count across all healthy donors.

The chain carries TRBV5-5 and TRBJ2-2; 12 bases line up with TRBD1. The source of this sequence is a person aged 18 to 69 in good health. What was sequenced was blood. CDR3 residues: CASSEGDRGHATGELFF. As DNA, the CDR3 is TGTGCCAGCAGCGAGGGGGACAGGGGGCACGCCACCGGGGAGCTGTTTTTT. The full variable domain, rest sourced from reference TRBV5-5 and TRBJ2-2, is DAGVTQSPTHLIKTRGQQVTLRCSPISGHKSVSWYQQVLGQGPQFIFQYYEKEERGRGNFPDRFSARQFPNYSSELNVNALLLGDSALYLCASSEGDRGHATGELFFGEGSRLTVL.